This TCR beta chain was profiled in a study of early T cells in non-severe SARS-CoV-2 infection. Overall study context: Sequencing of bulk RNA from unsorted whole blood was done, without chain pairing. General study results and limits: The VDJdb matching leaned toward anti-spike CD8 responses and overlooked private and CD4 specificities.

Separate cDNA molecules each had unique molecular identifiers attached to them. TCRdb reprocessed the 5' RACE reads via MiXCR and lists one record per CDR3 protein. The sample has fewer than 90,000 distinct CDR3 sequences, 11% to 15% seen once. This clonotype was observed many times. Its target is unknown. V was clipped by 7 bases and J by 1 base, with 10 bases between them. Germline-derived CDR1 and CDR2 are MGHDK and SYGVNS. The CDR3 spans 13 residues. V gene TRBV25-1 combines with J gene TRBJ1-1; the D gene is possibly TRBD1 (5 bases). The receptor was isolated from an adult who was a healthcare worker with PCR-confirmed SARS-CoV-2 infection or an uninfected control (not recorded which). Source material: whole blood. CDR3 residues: CASTLTGNTEAFF. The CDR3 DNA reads TGTGCCAGCACCCTCACAGGGAACACTGAAGCTTTCTTT.